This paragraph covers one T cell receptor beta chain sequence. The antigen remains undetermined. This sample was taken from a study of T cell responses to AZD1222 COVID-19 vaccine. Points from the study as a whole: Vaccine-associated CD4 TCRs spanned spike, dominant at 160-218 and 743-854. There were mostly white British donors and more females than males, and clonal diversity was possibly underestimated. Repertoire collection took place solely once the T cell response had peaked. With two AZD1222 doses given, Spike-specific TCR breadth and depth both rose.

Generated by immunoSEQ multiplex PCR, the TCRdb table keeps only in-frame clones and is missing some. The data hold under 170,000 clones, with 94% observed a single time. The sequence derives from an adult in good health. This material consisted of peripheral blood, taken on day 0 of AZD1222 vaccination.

Written as DNA, the CDR3 is TGTGCCAGCAGCTTAGCACTAGCGGACACCGGGGAGCTGTTTTTT. Residues: CASSLALADTGELFF. This chain links TRBV7-2 with TRBJ2-2; 8 bases fit TRBD2. The J segment lost 3 bases and the V segment lost 0 bases, leaving 0 bases of the junction unmatched. The germline V gene encodes CDR1 SGHTA and CDR2 FQGNSA. The CDR3 is 15 residues long.